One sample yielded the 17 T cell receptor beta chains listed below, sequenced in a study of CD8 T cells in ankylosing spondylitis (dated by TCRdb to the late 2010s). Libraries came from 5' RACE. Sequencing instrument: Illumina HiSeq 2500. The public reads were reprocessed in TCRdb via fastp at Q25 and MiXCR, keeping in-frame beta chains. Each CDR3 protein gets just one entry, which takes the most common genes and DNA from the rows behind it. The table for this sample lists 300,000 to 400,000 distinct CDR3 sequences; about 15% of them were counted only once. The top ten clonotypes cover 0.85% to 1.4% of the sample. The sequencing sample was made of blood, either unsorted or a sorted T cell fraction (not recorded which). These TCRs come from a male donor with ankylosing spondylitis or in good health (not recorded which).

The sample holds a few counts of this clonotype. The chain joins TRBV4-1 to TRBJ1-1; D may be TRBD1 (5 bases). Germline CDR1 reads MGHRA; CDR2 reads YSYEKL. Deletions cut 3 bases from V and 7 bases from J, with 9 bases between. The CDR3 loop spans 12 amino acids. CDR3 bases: TGCGCCAGCAGCCAGGTGGGGGGTGAAGCTTTCTTT. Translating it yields CASSQVGGEAFF.

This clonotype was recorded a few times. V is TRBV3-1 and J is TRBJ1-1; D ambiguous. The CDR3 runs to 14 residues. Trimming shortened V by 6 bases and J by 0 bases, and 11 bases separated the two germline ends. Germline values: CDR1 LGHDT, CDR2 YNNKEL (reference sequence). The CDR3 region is CASSQSVLNTEAFF. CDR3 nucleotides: TGTGCCAGCAGTCAATCCGTATTGAACACTGAAGCTTTCTTT.

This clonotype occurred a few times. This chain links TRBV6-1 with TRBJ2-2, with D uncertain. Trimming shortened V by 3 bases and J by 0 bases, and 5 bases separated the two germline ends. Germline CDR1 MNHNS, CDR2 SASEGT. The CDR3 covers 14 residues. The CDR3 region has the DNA TGTGCCAGCAGTGACACAGCGAACACCGGGGAGCTGTTTTTT. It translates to CASSDTANTGELFF.

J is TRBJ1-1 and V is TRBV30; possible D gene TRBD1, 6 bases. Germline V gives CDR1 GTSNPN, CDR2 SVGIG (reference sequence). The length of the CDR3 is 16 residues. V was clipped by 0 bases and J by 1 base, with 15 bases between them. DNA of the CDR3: TGTGCCTGGAGTGTAGACGGGGGCTGGGGGAACACTGAAGCTTTCTTT. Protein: CAWSVDGGWGNTEAFF.

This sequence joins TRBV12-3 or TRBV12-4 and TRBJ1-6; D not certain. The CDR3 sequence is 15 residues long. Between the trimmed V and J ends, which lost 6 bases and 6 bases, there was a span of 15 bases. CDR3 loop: CASRASVGGNSPLHF. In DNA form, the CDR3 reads TGTGCCAGCAGGGCAAGTGTGGGAGGTAATTCACCCCTCCACTTT.

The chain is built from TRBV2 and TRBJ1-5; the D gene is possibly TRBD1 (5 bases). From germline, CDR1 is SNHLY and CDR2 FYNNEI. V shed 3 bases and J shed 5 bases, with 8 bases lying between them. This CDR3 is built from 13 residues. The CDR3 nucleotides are TGTGCCAGCAGTGAGGGGGTTCATCAGCCCCAGCATTTT. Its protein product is CASSEGVHQPQHF.

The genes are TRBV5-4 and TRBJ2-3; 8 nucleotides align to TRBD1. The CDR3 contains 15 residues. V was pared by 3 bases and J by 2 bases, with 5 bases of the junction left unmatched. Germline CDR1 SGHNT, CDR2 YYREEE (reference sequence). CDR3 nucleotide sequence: TGTGCCAGCAGCTCGGACAGGGCCATCACAGATACGCAGTATTTT. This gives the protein CASSSDRAITDTQYF.

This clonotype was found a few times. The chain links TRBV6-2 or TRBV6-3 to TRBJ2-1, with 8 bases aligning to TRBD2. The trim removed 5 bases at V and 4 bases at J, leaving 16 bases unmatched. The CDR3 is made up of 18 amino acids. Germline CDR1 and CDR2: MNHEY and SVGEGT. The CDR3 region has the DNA TGTGCCAGCAGTCCACCCAGAGGTAGAGCGGGAGATTACAATGAGCAGTTCTTC. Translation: CASSPPRGRAGDYNEQFF.

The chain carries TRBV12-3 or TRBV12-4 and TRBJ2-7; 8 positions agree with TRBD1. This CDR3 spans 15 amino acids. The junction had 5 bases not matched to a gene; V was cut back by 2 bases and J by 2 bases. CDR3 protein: CASSLKGQGAYEQYF. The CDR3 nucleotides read TGTGCCAGCAGTTTAAAAGGACAGGGCGCCTACGAGCAGTACTTC.

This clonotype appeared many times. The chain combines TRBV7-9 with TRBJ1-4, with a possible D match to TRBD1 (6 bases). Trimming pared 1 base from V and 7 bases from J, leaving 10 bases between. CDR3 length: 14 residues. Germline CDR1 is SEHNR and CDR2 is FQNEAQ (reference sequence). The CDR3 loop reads CASSLEQGGEKLFF. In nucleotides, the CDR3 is TGTGCCAGCAGCTTAGAACAGGGTGGTGAAAAACTGTTTTTT.

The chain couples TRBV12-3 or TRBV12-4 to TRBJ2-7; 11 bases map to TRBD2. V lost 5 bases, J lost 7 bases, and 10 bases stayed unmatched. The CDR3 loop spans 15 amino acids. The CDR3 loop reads CASSPPSGRPLEQYF. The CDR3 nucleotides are TGTGCCAGCAGTCCTCCTAGCGGGAGGCCCCTAGAGCAGTACTTC.

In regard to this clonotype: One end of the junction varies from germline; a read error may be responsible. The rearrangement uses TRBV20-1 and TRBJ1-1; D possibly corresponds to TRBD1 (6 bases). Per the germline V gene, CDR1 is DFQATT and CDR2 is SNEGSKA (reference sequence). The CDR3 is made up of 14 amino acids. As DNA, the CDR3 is TGCAGTGCTCCCCGGGGGGGGGCGAACACTGAAGCTTTCTTC. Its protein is CSAPRGGANTEAFF.

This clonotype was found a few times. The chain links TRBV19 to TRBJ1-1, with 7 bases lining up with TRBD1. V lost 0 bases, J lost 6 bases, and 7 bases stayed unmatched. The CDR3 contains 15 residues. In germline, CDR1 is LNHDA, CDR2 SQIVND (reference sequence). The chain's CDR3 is CASSIERVRGPEAFF. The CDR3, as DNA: TGTGCCAGTAGTATAGAAAGGGTAAGGGGGCCTGAAGCTTTCTTT.

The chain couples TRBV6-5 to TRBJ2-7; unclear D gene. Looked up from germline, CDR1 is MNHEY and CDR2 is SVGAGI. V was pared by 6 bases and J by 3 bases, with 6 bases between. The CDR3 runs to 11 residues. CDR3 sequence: CASRTIYEQYF. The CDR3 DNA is TGTGCCAGCAGAACCATCTACGAGCAGTACTTC.

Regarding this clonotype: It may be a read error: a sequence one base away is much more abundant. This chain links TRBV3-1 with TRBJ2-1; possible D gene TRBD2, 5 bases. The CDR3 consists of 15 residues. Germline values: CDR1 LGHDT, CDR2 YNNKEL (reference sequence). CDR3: CACSHRGTPRNEQFF. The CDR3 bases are TGTGCCTGCAGCCATCGGGGAACCCCTCGGAATGAGCAGTTCTTC.

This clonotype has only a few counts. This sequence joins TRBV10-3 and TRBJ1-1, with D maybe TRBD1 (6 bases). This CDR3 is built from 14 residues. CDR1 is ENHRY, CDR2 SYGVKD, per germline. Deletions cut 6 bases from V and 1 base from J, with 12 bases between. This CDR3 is CAISRKQGNTEAFF. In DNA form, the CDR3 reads TGTGCCATCAGCCGAAAACAGGGGAACACTGAAGCTTTCTTT.

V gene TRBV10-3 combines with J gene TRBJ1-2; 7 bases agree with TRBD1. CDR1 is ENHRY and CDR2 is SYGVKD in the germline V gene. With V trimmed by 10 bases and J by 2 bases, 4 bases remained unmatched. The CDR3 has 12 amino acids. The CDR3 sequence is CASVQGNYGYTF. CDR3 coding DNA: TGTGCCAGCGTACAGGGGAACTATGGCTACACCTTC.